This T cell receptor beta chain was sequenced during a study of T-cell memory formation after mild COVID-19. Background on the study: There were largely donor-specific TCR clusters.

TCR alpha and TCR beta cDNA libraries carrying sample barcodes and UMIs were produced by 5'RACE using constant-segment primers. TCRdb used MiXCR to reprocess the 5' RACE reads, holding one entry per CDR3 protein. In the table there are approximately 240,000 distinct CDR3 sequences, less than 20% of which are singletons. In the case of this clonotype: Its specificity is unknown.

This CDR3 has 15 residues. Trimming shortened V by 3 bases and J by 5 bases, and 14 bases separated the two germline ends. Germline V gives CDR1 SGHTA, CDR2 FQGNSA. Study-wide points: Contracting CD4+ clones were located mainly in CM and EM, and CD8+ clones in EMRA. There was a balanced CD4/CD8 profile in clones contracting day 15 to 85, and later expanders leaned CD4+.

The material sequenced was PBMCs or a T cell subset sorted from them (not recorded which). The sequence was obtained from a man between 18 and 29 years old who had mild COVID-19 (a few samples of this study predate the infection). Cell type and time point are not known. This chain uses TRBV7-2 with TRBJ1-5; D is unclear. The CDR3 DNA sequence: TGTGCCAGCAGCTTCGACAATTTTGTGCATCAGCCCCAGCATTTT. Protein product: CASSFDNFVHQPQHF.